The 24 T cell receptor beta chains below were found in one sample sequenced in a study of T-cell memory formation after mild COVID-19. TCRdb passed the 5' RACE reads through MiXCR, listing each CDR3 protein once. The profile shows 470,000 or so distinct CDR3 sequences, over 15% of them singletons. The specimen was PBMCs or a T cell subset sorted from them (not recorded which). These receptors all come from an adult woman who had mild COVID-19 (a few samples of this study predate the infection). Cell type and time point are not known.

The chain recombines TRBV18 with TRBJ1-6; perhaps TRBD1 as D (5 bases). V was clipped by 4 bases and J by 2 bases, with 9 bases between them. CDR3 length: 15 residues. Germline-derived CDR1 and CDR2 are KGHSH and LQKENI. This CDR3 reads CASSLPGPYNSPLHF. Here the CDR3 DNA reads TGTGCCAGCTCACTACCGGGACCCTATAATTCACCCCTCCACTTT. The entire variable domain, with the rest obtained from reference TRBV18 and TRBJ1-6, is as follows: NAGVMQNPRHLVRRRGQEARLRCSPMKGHSHVYWYRQLPEEGLKFMVYLQKENIIDESGMPKERFSAEFPKEGPSILRIQQVVRGDSAAYFCASSLPGPYNSPLHFGNGTRLTVT.

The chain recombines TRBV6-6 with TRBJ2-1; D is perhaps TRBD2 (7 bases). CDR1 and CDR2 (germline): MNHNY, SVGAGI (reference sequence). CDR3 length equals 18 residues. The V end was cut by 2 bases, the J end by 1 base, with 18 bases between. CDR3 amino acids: CASSYPRGPSTSYNEQFF. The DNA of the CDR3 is TGTGCCAGCAGTTACCCGCGGGGGCCGTCCACTTCCTACAATGAGCAGTTCTTC.

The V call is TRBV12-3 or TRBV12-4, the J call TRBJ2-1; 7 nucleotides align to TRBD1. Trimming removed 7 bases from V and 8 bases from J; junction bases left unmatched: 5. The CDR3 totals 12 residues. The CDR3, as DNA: TGTGCCAGCAAGACAGGGTCCTATGAGCAGTTCTTC. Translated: CASKTGSYEQFF.

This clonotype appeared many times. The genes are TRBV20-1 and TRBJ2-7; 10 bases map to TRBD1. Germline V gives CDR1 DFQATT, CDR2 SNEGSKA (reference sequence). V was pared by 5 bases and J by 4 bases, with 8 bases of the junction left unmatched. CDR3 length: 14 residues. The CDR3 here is CSAGSGTGEYEQYF. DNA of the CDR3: TGCAGTGCTGGCTCCGGGACAGGGGAGTACGAGCAGTACTTC.

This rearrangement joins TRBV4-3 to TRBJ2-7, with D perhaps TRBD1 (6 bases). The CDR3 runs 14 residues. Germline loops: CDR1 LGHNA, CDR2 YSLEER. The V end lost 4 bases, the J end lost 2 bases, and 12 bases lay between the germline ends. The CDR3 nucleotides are TGCGCCAGCAGCCCCTCGGGACACCCCTACGAGCAGTACTTC. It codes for CASSPSGHPYEQYF.

CDR3 in DNA: TGTGCCAGCAGTTACTCCGCGGCGGGAGTGGCCTACAATGAGCAGTTCTTC. Its protein is CASSYSAAGVAYNEQFF. The chain employs TRBV6-6 and TRBJ2-1, with TRBD2 identical over 7 bases. CDR3 length: 17 amino acids. Trimming at V came to 0 bases and at J to 2 bases, leaving 7 bases not matched to a gene. CDR1 and CDR2 (germline): MNHNY, SVGAGI (reference sequence).

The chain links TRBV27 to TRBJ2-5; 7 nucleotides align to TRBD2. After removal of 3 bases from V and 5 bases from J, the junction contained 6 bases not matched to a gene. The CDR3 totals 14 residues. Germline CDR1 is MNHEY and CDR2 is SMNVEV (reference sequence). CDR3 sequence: CASSLRGKVETQYF. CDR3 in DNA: TGTGCCAGCAGTTTGCGGGGGAAGGTTGAGACCCAGTACTTC.

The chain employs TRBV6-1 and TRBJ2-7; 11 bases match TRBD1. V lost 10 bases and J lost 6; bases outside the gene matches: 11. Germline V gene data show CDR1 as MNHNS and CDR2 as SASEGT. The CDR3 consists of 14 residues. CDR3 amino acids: CATRPGQGAFEQYF. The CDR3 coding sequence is TGTGCCACCCGACCCGGACAGGGGGCGTTCGAGCAGTACTTC.

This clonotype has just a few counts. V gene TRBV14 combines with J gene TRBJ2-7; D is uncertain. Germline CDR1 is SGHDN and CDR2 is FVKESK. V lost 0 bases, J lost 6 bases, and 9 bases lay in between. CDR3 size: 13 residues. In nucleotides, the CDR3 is TGTGCCAGCAGCCAAGAACTTTCTTCCGAGCAGTACTTC. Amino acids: CASSQELSSEQYF.

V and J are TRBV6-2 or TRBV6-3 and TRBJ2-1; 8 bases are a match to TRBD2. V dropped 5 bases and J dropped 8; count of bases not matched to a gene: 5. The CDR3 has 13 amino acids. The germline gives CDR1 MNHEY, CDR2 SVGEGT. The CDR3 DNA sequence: TGTGCCAGCAGTCCCGCGGGAGGCTATGAGCAGTTCTTC. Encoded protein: CASSPAGGYEQFF.

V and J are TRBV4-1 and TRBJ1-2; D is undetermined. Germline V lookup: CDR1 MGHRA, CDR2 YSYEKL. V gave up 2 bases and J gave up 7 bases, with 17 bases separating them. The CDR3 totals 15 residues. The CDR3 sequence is CASSQYTNTGSGYTF. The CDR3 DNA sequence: TGCGCCAGCAGCCAATATACGAACACCGGGAGTGGCTACACCTTC.

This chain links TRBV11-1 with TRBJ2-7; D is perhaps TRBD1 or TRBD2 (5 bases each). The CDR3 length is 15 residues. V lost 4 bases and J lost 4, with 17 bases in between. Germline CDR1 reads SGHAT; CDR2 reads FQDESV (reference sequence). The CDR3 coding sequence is TGTGCCAGCAGCTCGGGACCCAGGTTATCGTACGAGCAGTACTTC. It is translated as CASSSGPRLSYEQYF.

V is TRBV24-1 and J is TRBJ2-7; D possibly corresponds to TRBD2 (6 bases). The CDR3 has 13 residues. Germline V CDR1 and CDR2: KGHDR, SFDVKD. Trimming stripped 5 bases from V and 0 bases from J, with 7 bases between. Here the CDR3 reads CATSGGASYEQYF. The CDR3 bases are TGTGCCACCAGTGGCGGGGCCTCCTACGAGCAGTACTTC.

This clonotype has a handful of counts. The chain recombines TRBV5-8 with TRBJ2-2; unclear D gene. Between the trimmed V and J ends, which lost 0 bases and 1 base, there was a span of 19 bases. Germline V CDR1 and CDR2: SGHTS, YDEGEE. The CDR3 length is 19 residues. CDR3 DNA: TGTGCCAGCAGCTTGGGTTCCAGCTGGGGTGACGAGAACACCGGGGAGCTGTTTTTT. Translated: CASSLGSSWGDENTGELFF.

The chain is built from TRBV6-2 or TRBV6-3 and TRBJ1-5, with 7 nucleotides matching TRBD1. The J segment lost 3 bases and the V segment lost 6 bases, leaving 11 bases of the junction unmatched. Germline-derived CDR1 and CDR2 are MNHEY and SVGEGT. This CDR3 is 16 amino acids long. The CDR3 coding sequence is TGTGCCAGCAGCCGGGGCCGACAGGGAAACAATCAGCCCCAGCATTTT. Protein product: CASSRGRQGNNQPQHF.

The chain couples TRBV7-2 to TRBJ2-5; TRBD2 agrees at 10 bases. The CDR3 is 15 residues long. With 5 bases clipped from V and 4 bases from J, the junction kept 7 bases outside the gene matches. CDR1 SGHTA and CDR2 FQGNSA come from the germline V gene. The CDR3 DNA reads TGTGCCAGCAGCCGATATGGGACTAGCGCAGAGACCCAGTACTTC. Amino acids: CASSRYGTSAETQYF.

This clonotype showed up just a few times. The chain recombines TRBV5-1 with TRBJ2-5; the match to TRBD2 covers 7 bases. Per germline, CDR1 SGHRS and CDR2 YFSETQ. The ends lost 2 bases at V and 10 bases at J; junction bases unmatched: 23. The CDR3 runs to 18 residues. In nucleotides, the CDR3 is TGCGCCAGCAGCTTTTTGGTACCCTCCTCAGCGGGATCTCGGAACCAGTACTTC. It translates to CASSFLVPSSAGSRNQYF.

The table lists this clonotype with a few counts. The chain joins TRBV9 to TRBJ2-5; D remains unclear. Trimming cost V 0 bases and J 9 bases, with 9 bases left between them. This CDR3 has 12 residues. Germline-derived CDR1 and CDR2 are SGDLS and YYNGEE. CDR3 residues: CASSVGPGPQYF. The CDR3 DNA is TGTGCCAGCAGCGTAGGGCCCGGCCCCCAGTACTTC.

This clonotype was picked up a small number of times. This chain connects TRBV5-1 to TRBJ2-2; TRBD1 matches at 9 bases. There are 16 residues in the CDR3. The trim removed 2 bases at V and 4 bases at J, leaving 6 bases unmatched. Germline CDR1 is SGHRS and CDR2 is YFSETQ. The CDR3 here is CASSLWGQGSTGELFF. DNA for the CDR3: TGCGCCAGCAGCTTATGGGGACAGGGAAGCACCGGGGAGCTGTTTTTT.

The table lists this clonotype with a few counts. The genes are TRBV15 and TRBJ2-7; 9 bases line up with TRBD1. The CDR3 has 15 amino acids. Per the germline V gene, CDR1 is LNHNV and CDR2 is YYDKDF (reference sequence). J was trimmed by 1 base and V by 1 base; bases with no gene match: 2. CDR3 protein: CATSRGQGGSYEQYF. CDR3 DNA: TGTGCCACCAGCAGAGGACAGGGGGGGTCCTACGAGCAGTACTTC.

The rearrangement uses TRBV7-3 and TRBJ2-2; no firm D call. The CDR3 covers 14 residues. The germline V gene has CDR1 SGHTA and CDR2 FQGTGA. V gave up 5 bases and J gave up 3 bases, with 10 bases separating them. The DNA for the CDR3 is TGTGCCAGCAGCCCCGGCGTTTACACCGGGGAGCTGTTTTTT. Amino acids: CASSPGVYTGELFF.

CDR3 sequence (DNA): TGTGCCAGCAGCCCGCCTTCGAGAAACACCATATATTTT. It is translated as CASSPPSRNTIYF. The chain is built from TRBV14 and TRBJ1-3; D not certain. V was trimmed by 4 bases and J by 5 bases, leaving 9 bases between them. CDR1 and CDR2 from the germline V gene are SGHDN and FVKESK. The length of the CDR3 is 13 residues.

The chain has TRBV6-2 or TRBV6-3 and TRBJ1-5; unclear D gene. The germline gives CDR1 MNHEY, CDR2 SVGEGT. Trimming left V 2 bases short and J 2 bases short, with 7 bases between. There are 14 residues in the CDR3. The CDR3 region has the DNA TGTGCCAGCAGTTACCGGCAGGGCAATCAGCCCCAGCATTTT. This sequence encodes CASSYRQGNQPQHF.

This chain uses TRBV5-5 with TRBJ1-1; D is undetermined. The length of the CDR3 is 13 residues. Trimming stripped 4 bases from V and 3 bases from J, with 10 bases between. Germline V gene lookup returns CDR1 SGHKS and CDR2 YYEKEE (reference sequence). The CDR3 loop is CASSIGEDTEAFF. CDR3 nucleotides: TGTGCCAGCAGCATTGGAGAGGACACTGAAGCTTTCTTT.